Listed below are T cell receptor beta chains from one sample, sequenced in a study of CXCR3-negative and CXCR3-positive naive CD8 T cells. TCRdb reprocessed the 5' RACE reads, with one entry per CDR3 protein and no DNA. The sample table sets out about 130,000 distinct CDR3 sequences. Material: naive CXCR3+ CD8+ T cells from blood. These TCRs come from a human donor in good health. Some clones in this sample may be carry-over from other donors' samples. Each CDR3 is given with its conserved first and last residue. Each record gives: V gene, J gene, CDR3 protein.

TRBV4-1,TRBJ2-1,CASSHGWDEQFF
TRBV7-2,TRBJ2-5,CASIELSFQETQYF
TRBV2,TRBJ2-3,CASSLPGLAGLTDMQYF
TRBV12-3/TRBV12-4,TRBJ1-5,CASTLGGGSQPQHF
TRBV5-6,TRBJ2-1,CASSMGGIGAEQFF
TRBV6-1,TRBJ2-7,CPSRAGRETYEQYF
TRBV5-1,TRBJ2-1,CASFPGTSGDNPYNEQFF
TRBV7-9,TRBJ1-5,CASSLADRGKDGNQPQHF
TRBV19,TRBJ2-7,CASSPGTWTYEQYF
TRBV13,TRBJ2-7,CASSPRSTGHYEQYF
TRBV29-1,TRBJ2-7,CSAQTSGRSHEQYF
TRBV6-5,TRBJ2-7,CASTPFQGSYEQYF
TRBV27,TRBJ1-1,CASSPWVGTEAFF
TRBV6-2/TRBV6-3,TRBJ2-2,CASSLLAGGPTGELFF
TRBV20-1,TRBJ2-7,CSASGGLNYEQYF
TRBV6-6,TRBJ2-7,CASSYGDREQYF
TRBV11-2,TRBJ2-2,CASGHGIGGRPNTGELFF
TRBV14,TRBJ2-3,CASSRAGGADTQYF
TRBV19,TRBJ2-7,CASTQGDSSSYKQYF
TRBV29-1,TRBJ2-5,CSVEIVNPQYQETQYF
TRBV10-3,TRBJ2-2,CAISEPLHPGELFF
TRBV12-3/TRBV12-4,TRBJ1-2,CASSLGTVDGYTF
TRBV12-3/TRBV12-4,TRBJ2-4,CASSITGESIQYF
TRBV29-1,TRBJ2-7,CSVDRTGSDEQYF
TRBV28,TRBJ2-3,CASSFDSGAGAQYF
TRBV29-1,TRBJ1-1,CSVPRGSPTEAFF
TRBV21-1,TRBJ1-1,CASSSDRDTEAFF
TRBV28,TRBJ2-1,CASSPLVSSYNEQFF
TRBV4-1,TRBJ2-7,CASSQGTSGVYEQYF
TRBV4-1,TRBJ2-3,CASSHLTSISTDTQYF
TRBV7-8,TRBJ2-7,CASSVTSGASYEQYF
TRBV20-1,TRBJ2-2,CSAPGHTGELFF
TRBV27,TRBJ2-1,CASRTTQGRTYNEQFF
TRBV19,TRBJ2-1,CASSITALYNEQFF
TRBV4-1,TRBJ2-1,CASSQGGAAVTSGLSSYNEQFF
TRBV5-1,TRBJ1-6,CASSFFPAGENSPLHF
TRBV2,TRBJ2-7,CASIRAGPSYEQYF
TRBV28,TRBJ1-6,CASSLPMETAYHNSPLHF
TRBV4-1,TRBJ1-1,CASSQDMGNTEAFF
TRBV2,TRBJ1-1,CASSESGLNTEAFF
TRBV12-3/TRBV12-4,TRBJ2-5,CASSFSRYQETQYF
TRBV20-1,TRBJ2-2,CSASVQNTGELFF
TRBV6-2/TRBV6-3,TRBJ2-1,CASSSGDEQFF
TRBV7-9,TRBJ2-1,CASSLSGGSYNEQFF
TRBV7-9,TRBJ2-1,CASSSQTGGGEQFF
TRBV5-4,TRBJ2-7,CASSISGTISEQYF
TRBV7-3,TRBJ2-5,CASSLGFGTAQETQYF
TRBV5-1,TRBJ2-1,CASTLLGSVREGFNEQFF
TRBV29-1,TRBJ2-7,CSVGQGSSYEQYF
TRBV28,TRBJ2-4,CASSYRGLKNIQYF
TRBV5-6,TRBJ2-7,CASSSIRVARYEQYF
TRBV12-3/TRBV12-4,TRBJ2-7,CASRGSSYEQYF
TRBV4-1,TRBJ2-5,CASSPSGGRAQETQYF
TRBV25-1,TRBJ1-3,CASRDGNTIYF
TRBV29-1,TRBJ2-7,CSVEDRQGEYEQYF
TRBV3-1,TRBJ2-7,CASSQDRVDEQYF
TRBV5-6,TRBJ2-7,CASSRDWIYEQYF
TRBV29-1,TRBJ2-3,CSVLAGDYTDTQYF
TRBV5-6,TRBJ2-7,CASSLAGDSPYEQYF
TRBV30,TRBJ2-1,CAWSDAGQGAPPLQYEQFF